What follows are 19 T cell receptor beta chains derived from one specimen sequenced in a study of type 1 and type 2 diabetes patients. PCR was run on genomic DNA. The TCR beta CDR3 region was amplified using 30 forward and 13 reverse primers. TCRdb processed the multiplex PCR reads anew with MiXCR; each CDR3 protein has one entry. The data contain fewer than 300,000 distinct CDR3 sequences, more than 40% of them singletons. The specimen was peripheral blood mononuclear cells (PBMCs). Receptors were obtained from a man younger than 35 with type 2 diabetes.

J is TRBJ1-4 and V is TRBV6-5; tentative D call: TRBD1 (5 bases). Trimming stripped 7 bases from V and 5 bases from J, with 11 bases between. Germline lookup yields CDR1 MNHEY and CDR2 SVGAGI. This CDR3 is 13 amino acids long. In DNA form, the CDR3 reads TGTGCCAGCATCATGACAGCAAATGAAAAACTGTTTTTT. Its protein product is CASIMTANEKLFF.

The chain is built from TRBV7-9 and TRBJ2-7, with 8 bases fitting TRBD1. Germline CDR1 and CDR2: SEHNR and FQNEAQ (reference sequence). The CDR3 length is 18 residues. V trimming: 4 bases; J trimming: 6 bases; junction bases outside the gene matches: 20. The CDR3 is CASSYRGSFLTNSGEQYF. The CDR3, as DNA: TGTGCCAGCAGCTACAGGGGGTCTTTCCTTACCAATTCAGGCGAGCAGTACTTC.

V usage is TRBV29-1 and J usage is TRBJ1-1; tentative D call: TRBD1 (5 bases). V shed 5 bases and J shed 0 bases, with 16 bases lying between them. CDR3 length equals 15 residues. Germline lookup yields CDR1 SQVTM and CDR2 ANQGSEA. CDR3 sequence: CSVYRPTKMNTEAFF. The CDR3 coding sequence is TGCAGCGTTTACAGGCCCACCAAAATGAACACTGAAGCTTTCTTT.

J is TRBJ2-7 and V is TRBV20-1, with D tentatively TRBD1 (6 bases). The V and J ends lost 5 bases and 0 bases respectively, with 8 bases between them. Germline V CDR1 and CDR2: DFQATT, SNEGSKA (reference sequence). The CDR3 length is 12 residues. The CDR3 DNA follows: TGCAGTGCTCAGGGGCTCTCCTACGAGCAGTACTTC. It specifies CSAQGLSYEQYF.

The CDR3 is CASSSLQGGETQYF. Written as DNA, the CDR3 is TGTGCCAGCAGCTCTCTGCAGGGTGGAGAGACCCAGTACTTC. The genes are TRBV7-2 and TRBJ2-5, with D possibly being TRBD1 (5 bases). Germline values: CDR1 SGHTA, CDR2 FQGNSA. Trimming stripped 4 bases from V and 4 bases from J, with 13 bases between. This CDR3 region has 14 residues. The whole variable domain, remainder taken from reference TRBV7-2 and TRBJ2-5, is GAGVSQSPSNKVTEKGKDVELRCDPISGHTALYWYRQSLGQGLEFLIYFQGNSAPDKSGLPSDRFSAERTGGSVSTLTIQRTQQEDSAVYLCASSSLQGGETQYFGPGTRLLVL.

The chain combines TRBV12-3 or TRBV12-4 with TRBJ2-7; D gene uncertain. Trimming pared 7 bases from V and 2 bases from J, leaving 12 bases between. The length of the CDR3 is 13 residues. The CDR3 region is CASTVQPTYEQYF. CDR3 bases: TGTGCCAGCACCGTACAACCTACCTACGAGCAGTACTTC.

The chain uses TRBV5-6 and TRBJ2-1; D unresolved. The CDR3 consists of 14 residues. Germline loops: CDR1 SGHDT, CDR2 YYEEEE. Trimming pared 4 bases from V and 2 bases from J, leaving 10 bases between. The CDR3 bases are TGTGCCAGCAGCATACAAGTGGCCTACAATGAGCAGTTCTTC. Its protein is CASSIQVAYNEQFF.

The V and J genes are TRBV7-3 and TRBJ2-5; 9 bases are a match to TRBD2. The germline CDR1 and CDR2 sequences are SGHTA and FQGTGA. Trimming at V came to 7 bases and at J to 4 bases, leaving 10 bases not matched to a gene. This CDR3 is built from 15 residues. This CDR3 reads CASTRRREGPETQYF. CDR3 coding DNA: TGTGCCAGCACTAGACGGCGGGAGGGCCCAGAGACCCAGTACTTC.

This clonotype was seen more than once but under ten times. This chain joins TRBV12-3 or TRBV12-4 and TRBJ1-4; maybe TRBD1 (6 bases). The CDR3 extends over 14 amino acids. Trimming cost V 2 bases and J 5 bases, with 9 bases left between them. The CDR3 DNA sequence: TGTGCCAGCAGTTTATTGGGGGCAAATGAAAAACTGTTTTTT. Encoded protein: CASSLLGANEKLFF.

The chain recombines TRBV10-1 with TRBJ1-2, with D unclear. The V and J ends lost 6 bases and 4 bases respectively, with 9 bases between them. The CDR3 covers 12 residues. Germline loops: CDR1 WNHNN, CDR2 SYGVQD (reference sequence). Here the CDR3 reads CASSDNGYGYTF. CDR3 coding DNA: TGCGCCAGCAGCGATAACGGCTATGGCTACACCTTC.

This chain joins TRBV30 and TRBJ2-7; 14 nucleotides agree with TRBD2. Germline V gives CDR1 GTSNPN, CDR2 SVGIG (reference sequence). V was pared by 5 bases and J by 6 bases, with 9 bases of the junction left unmatched. The CDR3 extends over 15 amino acids. CDR3 loop: CAWGGLAGEVAEQYF. The CDR3 bases are TGTGCCTGGGGGGGACTAGCGGGAGAGGTTGCCGAGCAGTACTTC.

The genes are TRBV28 and TRBJ1-1; TRBD1 is a possible D gene (5 bases). The CDR3 has 14 residues. Germline CDR1 and CDR2: MDHEN and SYDVKM. V lost 5 bases to trimming and J lost 1 base, with 11 bases between them. The CDR3 nucleotides read TGTGCCAGCAGTGGGCAGGGAGCGAACACTGAAGCTTTCTTT. This encodes CASSGQGANTEAFF. Full variable domain (rest looked up from reference TRBV28 and TRBJ1-1): DVKVTQSSRYLVKRTGEKVFLECVQDMDHENMFWYRQDPGLGLRLIYFSYDVKMKEKGDIPEGYSVSREKKERFSLILESASTNQTSMYLCASSGQGANTEAFFGQGTRLTVV.

The CDR3 DNA sequence: TGTGCCAGCAGCTTAGAGGTTGGGGGACTAGCGATTGAGCAGTTCTTC. As protein: CASSLEVGGLAIEQFF. This chain joins TRBV7-8 and TRBJ2-1, with 10 nucleotides matching TRBD2. The CDR3 is 16 amino acids. The J segment lost 9 bases and the V segment lost 1 base, leaving 9 bases of the junction unmatched. The germline CDR1 and CDR2 sequences are SGHVS and FQNEAQ.

This clonotype was counted only a few times. The chain has TRBV27 and TRBJ2-6; D is uncertain. Germline lookup yields CDR1 MNHEY and CDR2 SMNVEV (reference sequence). The CDR3 runs to 13 residues. The germline V and J ends were trimmed by 6 bases and 1 base, with 4 bases remaining between them. The CDR3 sequence is CASRPSGANVLTF. As DNA, the CDR3 is TGTGCCAGCAGGCCTTCTGGGGCCAACGTCCTGACTTTC. The full variable domain, rest sourced from reference TRBV27 and TRBJ2-6, is EAQVTQNPRYLITVTGKKLTVTCSQNMNHEYMSWYRQDPGLGLRQIYYSMNVEVTDKGDVPEGYKVSRKEKRNFPLILESPSPNQTSLYFCASRPSGANVLTFGAGSRLTVL.

The chain recombines TRBV19 with TRBJ2-7, with TRBD2 identical over 15 bases. Trimming at V came to 4 bases and at J to 5 bases, leaving 6 bases not matched to a gene. The CDR3 is made up of 16 amino acids. The germline V gene has CDR1 LNHDA and CDR2 SQIVND (reference sequence). The CDR3 sequence: CASSTGTSGGFDEQYF. CDR3 sequence (DNA): TGTGCCAGTAGTACCGGGACTAGCGGGGGGTTCGACGAGCAGTACTTC.

The CDR3 loop reads CASTPSPDTEAFF. Written as DNA, the CDR3 is TGTGCCAGCACCCCGTCACCGGACACTGAAGCTTTCTTT. The chain carries TRBV12-3 or TRBV12-4 and TRBJ1-1; the D is unclear. The CDR3 totals 13 residues. The V end lost 7 bases, the J end lost 3 bases, and 12 bases lay between the germline ends.

In the case of this clonotype: A read error may explain this, as a much larger clone is one base away. The chain uses TRBV7-3 and TRBJ2-6; 8 bases map to TRBD2. The CDR3 loop spans 16 amino acids. The germline V gene has CDR1 SGHTA and CDR2 FQGTGA. The CDR3 sequence is CASSSRGGSGASVLTF. CDR3 bases: TGTGCCAGCAGCTCTCGGGGGGGTTCTGGGGCCAGCGTCCTGACTTTC.

This clonotype was seen only a few times. This chain links TRBV29-1 with TRBJ1-2; 7 nucleotides agree with TRBD1. Germline values: CDR1 SQVTM, CDR2 ANQGSEA. Trimming took 3 bases from V and 13 from J; bases not matched to a gene: 5. The length of the CDR3 is 10 residues. The CDR3 nucleotides read TGCAGCGTTGAGTTAGGACAGGCCACCTTC. Translating gives CSVELGQATF.

The gene calls are TRBV30 and TRBJ1-4, with 7 bases identical to TRBD1. CDR1 is GTSNPN and CDR2 is SVGIG in the germline V gene (reference sequence). J gave up 0 bases and V 7 bases, and 17 bases lay outside the gene matches. This CDR3 has 18 residues. The CDR3, as DNA: TGTGCCTTCCGAAAAAGGACAGGCAAGCCATCAACTAATGAAAAACTGTTTTTT. Amino acid sequence: CAFRKRTGKPSTNEKLFF.